A selection of T cell receptor beta chains follows, all from one sample in a study of OX40 agonist ivuxolimab in advanced cancers. The protocol was immunoSEQ multiplex PCR, while the TCRdb copy is restricted to in-frame clones and leaves out a portion. Counted here are 50,000 or so clones, around nine tenths occurring once; the ten biggest clones make up 0.64%. The input for sequencing was CD4+ or CD8+ T cells sorted from blood, taken in a trial of the OX40 agonist ivuxolimab. The receptors here all came from an adult with an advanced solid tumor such as melanoma, head and neck, liver or kidney cancer. The CDR3 runs from the conserved cysteine through the conserved F or W. Fields, in order: J gene, D gene, V gene, CDR3 protein. D genes are given only for firm matches.

j_gene: TRBJ2-7
d_gene: -
v_gene: TRBV10-3
CDR3aa: CAISEFGRRTYEQYF

j_gene: TRBJ1-5
d_gene: -
v_gene: TRBV5-1
CDR3aa: CASSLQGPNQPQHF

j_gene: TRBJ2-5
d_gene: -
v_gene: TRBV11-2
CDR3aa: CASSLDRIETQYF

j_gene: TRBJ1-2
d_gene: -
v_gene: TRBV28
CDR3aa: CASSVNYGYTF

j_gene: TRBJ2-4
d_gene: TRBD1
v_gene: TRBV7-9
CDR3aa: CASSPTDRGKNIQYF

j_gene: TRBJ1-2
d_gene: -
v_gene: TRBV19
CDR3aa: CASINRTHVYGYTF

j_gene: TRBJ2-7
d_gene: -
v_gene: TRBV15
CDR3aa: CATSRSRGEQYF

j_gene: TRBJ2-5
d_gene: TRBD2
v_gene: TRBV7-7
CDR3aa: CASSLGGIAGGQETQYF

j_gene: TRBJ1-2
d_gene: -
v_gene: TRBV29-1
CDR3aa: CSGSGKDGYTF

j_gene: TRBJ2-5
d_gene: TRBD2
v_gene: TRBV11-3
CDR3aa: CASSGGWGGQETQYF

j_gene: TRBJ2-5
d_gene: TRBD1
v_gene: TRBV6-6
CDR3aa: CASSHRGRETQYF

j_gene: TRBJ1-1
d_gene: -
v_gene: TRBV5-1
CDR3aa: CASSLDSPPNTEAFF

j_gene: TRBJ2-3
d_gene: TRBD1
v_gene: TRBV5-4
CDR3aa: CASSLAVWQGADTQYF

j_gene: TRBJ1-3
d_gene: -
v_gene: TRBV30
CDR3aa: CAWSVQGGSGNTIYF

j_gene: TRBJ2-5
d_gene: TRBD2
v_gene: TRBV7-6
CDR3aa: CASSFLGLAGVETQYF

j_gene: TRBJ2-1
d_gene: -
v_gene: TRBV4-1
CDR3aa: CASKAYGFSDNEQFF

j_gene: TRBJ2-2
d_gene: -
v_gene: TRBV9
CDR3aa: CASSVLADGGELFF

j_gene: TRBJ1-1
d_gene: TRBD1
v_gene: TRBV6-6
CDR3aa: CASTGTAVNTEAFF

j_gene: -
d_gene: -
v_gene: TRBV7-2
CDR3aa: CASSLIPQGSYEQYF

j_gene: TRBJ2-3
d_gene: -
v_gene: TRBV2
CDR3aa: CASKTTGTQYF

j_gene: TRBJ2-1
d_gene: TRBD2
v_gene: TRBV11-3
CDR3aa: CASSLEAAGVNEQFF

j_gene: TRBJ2-1
d_gene: TRBD1
v_gene: TRBV11-2
CDR3aa: CASSLLGTGTLEQFF

j_gene: TRBJ2-5
d_gene: -
v_gene: TRBV30
CDR3aa: CAWSVTPQGETQYF

j_gene: TRBJ2-4
d_gene: TRBD1
v_gene: TRBV18
CDR3aa: CASSPGGDRGNIQYF

j_gene: TRBJ2-2
d_gene: -
v_gene: TRBV6-6
CDR3aa: CASSYSSSGELFF

j_gene: TRBJ1-1
d_gene: -
v_gene: TRBV6-5
CDR3aa: CASGLNGVGTEAFF

j_gene: TRBJ2-7
d_gene: -
v_gene: TRBV6-1
CDR3aa: CASSEGTVTYEQYF

j_gene: TRBJ2-7
d_gene: -
v_gene: TRBV1
CDR3aa: CTSLLAYEQYF

j_gene: TRBJ2-2
d_gene: TRBD2
v_gene: TRBV7-9
CDR3aa: CASSVTAGAVGELFF

j_gene: TRBJ1-2
d_gene: -
v_gene: TRBV11-1
CDR3aa: CASSLGVEGYTF

j_gene: TRBJ2-3
d_gene: TRBD2
v_gene: TRBV5-6
CDR3aa: CASSGTRRRGTDTQYF

j_gene: TRBJ1-2
d_gene: -
v_gene: TRBV9
CDR3aa: CASSVDSRGDGYTF

j_gene: TRBJ2-2
d_gene: TRBD2
v_gene: TRBV5-4
CDR3aa: CASSLSGRPTGELFF

j_gene: TRBJ2-7
d_gene: -
v_gene: TRBV13
CDR3aa: CASSFRLAYEQYF

j_gene: TRBJ1-6
d_gene: -
v_gene: TRBV5-1
CDR3aa: CASRNGGAYNSPLHF

j_gene: TRBJ2-1
d_gene: -
v_gene: TRBV20-1
CDR3aa: CSPRHGSEQFF

j_gene: TRBJ2-7
d_gene: TRBD2
v_gene: TRBV23-1
CDR3aa: CASGRAGEQYF

j_gene: TRBJ1-1
d_gene: -
v_gene: TRBV21-1
CDR3aa: CASNLDRMNTEAFF

j_gene: TRBJ2-5
d_gene: TRBD1
v_gene: TRBV7-9
CDR3aa: CASSGQGFTETQYF

j_gene: TRBJ1-5
d_gene: -
v_gene: TRBV2
CDR3aa: CASSEGWDSNQPQHF

j_gene: TRBJ1-2
d_gene: TRBD1
v_gene: TRBV6-5
CDR3aa: CASSSSTGTKGYTF

j_gene: TRBJ1-6
d_gene: -
v_gene: TRBV11-3
CDR3aa: CASSSDKNNSPLHF

j_gene: TRBJ1-5
d_gene: -
v_gene: TRBV5-5
CDR3aa: CASSLSSRGGQPQHF

j_gene: TRBJ2-5
d_gene: -
v_gene: TRBV18
CDR3aa: CASSPGNQETQYF

j_gene: TRBJ1-4
d_gene: -
v_gene: TRBV19
CDR3aa: CASSMGWAGTLEKLFF

j_gene: TRBJ2-5
d_gene: -
v_gene: TRBV5-1
CDR3aa: CASRAGLTRETQYF

j_gene: TRBJ2-3
d_gene: -
v_gene: TRBV28
CDR3aa: CASSFGFGADTQYF

j_gene: TRBJ2-3
d_gene: TRBD2
v_gene: TRBV9
CDR3aa: CASSVEGRLTGGTQYF

j_gene: TRBJ1-2
d_gene: -
v_gene: TRBV5-1
CDR3aa: CASSPIRDGGYTF